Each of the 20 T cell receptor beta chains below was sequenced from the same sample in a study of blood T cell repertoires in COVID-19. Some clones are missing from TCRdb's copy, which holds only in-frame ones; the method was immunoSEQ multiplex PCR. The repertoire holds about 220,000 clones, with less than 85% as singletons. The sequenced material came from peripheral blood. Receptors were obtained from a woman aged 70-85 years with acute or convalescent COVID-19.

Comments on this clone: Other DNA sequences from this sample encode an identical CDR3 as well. The CDR3 DNA reads as TGCGCCAGCAGCTTGGAAGGGGATAGCAATCAGCCCCAGCATTTT. It yields the protein CASSLEGDSNQPQHF. The chain recombines TRBV5-1 with TRBJ1-5, with TRBD1 as a possible D gene (5 bases). V was cut by 0 bases and J by 0 bases, with 7 bases left in between. CDR1 and CDR2 from the germline V gene are SGHRS and YFSETQ. The CDR3 totals 15 residues.

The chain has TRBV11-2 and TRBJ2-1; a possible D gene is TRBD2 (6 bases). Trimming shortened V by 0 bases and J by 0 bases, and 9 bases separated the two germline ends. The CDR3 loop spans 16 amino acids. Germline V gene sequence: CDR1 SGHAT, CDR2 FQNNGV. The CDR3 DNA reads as TGTGCCAGCAGCTTAGATCGGGGGATCTCCTACAATGAGCAGTTCTTC. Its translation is CASSLDRGISYNEQFF.

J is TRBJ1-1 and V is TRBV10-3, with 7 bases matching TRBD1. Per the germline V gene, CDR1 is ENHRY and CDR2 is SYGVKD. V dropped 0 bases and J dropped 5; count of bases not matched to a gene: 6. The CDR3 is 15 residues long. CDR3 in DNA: TGTGCCATCAGTGAGTCGACAGGGAAGGGTACTGAAGCTTTCTTT. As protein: CAISESTGKGTEAFF.

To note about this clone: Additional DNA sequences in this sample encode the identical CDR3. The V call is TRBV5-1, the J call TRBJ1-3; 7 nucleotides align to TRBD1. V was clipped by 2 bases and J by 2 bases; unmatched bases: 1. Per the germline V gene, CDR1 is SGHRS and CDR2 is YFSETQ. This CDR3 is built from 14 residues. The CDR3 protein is CASSLQGTGNTIYF. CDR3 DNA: TGCGCCAGCAGCTTACAGGGGACTGGAAACACCATATATTTT.

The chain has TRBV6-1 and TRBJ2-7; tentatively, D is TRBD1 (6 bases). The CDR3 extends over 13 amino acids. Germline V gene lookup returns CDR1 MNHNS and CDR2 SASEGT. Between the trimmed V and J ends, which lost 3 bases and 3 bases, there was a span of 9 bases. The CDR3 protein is CASSEDSRYEQYV. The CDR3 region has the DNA TGTGCCAGCAGTGAGGACAGCCGCTACGAGCAGTACGTC.

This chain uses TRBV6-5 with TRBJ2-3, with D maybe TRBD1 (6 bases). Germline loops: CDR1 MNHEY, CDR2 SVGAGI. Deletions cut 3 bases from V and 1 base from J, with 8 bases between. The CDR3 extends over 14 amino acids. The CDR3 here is CASSYEGGTDTQYF. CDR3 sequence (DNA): TGTGCCAGCAGTTATGAGGGGGGCACAGATACGCAGTATTTT.

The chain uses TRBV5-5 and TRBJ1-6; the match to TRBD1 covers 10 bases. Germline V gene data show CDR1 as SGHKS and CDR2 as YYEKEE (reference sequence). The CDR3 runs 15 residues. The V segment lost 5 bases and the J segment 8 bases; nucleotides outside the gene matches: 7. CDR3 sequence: CASRPPGTGDSPLHF. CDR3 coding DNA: TGTGCCAGCAGACCACCCGGGACAGGGGATTCACCCCTCCACTTT. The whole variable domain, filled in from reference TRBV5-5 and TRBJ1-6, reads DAGVTQSPTHLIKTRGQQVTLRCSPISGHKSVSWYQQVLGQGPQFIFQYYEKEERGRGNFPDRFSARQFPNYSSELNVNALLLGDSALYLCASRPPGTGDSPLHFGNGTRLTVT.

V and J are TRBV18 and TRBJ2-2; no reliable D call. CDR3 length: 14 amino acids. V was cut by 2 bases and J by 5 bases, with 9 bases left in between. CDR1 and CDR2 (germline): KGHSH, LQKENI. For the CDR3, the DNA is TGTGCCAGCTCACCAGACACCAATACCGGGGAGCTGTTTTTT. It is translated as CASSPDTNTGELFF.

CDR3 amino acids: CASSSSSLAEQFF. As DNA, the CDR3 is TGTGCCAGCAGTTCATCGAGCCTAGCTGAGCAGTTCTTC. The rearrangement joins TRBV12-3 or TRBV12-4 to TRBJ2-1; D is possibly TRBD2 (5 bases). Between the trimmed V and J ends, which lost 4 bases and 9 bases, there was a span of 13 bases. CDR3 length: 13 amino acids.

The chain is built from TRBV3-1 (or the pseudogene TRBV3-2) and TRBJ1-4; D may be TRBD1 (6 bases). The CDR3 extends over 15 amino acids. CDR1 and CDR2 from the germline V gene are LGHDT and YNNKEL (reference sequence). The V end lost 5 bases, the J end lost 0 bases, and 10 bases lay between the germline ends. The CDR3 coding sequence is TGTGCCAGCAGCGCCCGGACAGCAACTAATGAAAAACTGTTTTTT. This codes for CASSARTATNEKLFF.

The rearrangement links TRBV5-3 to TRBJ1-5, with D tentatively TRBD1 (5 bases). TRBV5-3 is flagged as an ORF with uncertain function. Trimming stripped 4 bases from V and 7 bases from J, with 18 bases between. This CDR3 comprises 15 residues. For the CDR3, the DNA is TGTGCCAGAAGCATTGGGCCAGGGTGGGGACAGCCCCAGCATTTT. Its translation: CARSIGPGWGQPQHF.

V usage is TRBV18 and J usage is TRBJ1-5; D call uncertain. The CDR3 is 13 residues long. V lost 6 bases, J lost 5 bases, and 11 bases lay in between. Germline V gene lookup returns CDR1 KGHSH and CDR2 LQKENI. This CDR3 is CASSPRDHQPQHF. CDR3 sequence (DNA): TGTGCCAGCTCCCCGAGGGATCATCAGCCCCAGCATTTT.

The CDR3, as DNA: TGTGCCAGCAGCCGGGACTTATGGGAGACCCAGTACTTC. Amino acids: CASSRDLWETQYF. This rearrangement joins TRBV2 to TRBJ2-5; maybe TRBD2 (6 bases). V lost 6 bases and J 5 bases, leaving 13 bases between the germline ends. Germline loops: CDR1 SNHLY, CDR2 FYNNEI. CDR3 size: 13 residues.

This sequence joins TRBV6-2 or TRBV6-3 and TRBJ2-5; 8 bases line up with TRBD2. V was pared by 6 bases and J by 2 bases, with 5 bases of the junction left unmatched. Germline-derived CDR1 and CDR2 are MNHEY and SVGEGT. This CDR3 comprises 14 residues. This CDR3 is CASSWTSLQETQYF. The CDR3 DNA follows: TGTGCCAGCAGCTGGACTAGCCTTCAAGAGACCCAGTACTTC.

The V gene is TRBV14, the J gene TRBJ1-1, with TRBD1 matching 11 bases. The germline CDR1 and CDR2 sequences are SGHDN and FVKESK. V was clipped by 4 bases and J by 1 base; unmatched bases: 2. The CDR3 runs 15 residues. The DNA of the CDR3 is TGTGCCAGCAGCCGGACAGGGGGCAAGAACACTGAAGCTTTCTTT. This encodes CASSRTGGKNTEAFF.

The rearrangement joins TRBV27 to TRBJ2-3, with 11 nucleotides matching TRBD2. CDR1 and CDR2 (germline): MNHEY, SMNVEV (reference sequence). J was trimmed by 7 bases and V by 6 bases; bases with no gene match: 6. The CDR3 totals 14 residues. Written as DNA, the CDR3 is TGTGCCAGCAGGATAGCGGGGGGGCCGAATACGCAGTATTTT. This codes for CASRIAGGPNTQYF.

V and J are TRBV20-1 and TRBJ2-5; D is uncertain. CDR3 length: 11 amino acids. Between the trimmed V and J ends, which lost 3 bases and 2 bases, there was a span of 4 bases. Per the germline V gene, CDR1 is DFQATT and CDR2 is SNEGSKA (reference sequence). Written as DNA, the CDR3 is TGCAGTGCTAGGGAGCAAGAGACCCAGTACTTC. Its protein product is CSAREQETQYF.

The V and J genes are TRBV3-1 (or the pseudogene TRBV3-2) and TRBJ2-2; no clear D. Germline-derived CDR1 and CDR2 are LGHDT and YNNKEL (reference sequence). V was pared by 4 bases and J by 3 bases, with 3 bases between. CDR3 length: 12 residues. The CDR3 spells CASSPYTGELFF. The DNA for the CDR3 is TGTGCCAGCAGCCCCTACACCGGGGAGCTGTTTTTT.

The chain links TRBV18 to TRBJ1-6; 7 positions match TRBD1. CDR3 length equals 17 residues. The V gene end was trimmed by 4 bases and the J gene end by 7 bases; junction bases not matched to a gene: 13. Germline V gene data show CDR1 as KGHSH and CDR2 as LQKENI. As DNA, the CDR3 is TGTGCCAGCTCACGGATCGATCCCGGGACAGAAAATTCACCCCTCCACTTT. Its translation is CASSRIDPGTENSPLHF.

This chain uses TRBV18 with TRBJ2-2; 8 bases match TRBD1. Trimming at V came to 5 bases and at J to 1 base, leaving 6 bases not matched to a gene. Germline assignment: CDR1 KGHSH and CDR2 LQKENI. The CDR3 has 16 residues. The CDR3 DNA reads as TGTGCCAGCTCATTGATGGACAGGGTGAACACCGGGGAGCTGTTTTTT. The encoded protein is CASSLMDRVNTGELFF.